A single sample gave rise to the 26 T cell receptor beta chains below, sequenced in a study of blood T cell repertoires in COVID-19 (dated by TCRdb to the early 2020s). Library preparation used the immunoSEQ multiplex PCR assay. This is the immuneACCESS table as TCRdb keeps it, with only in-frame sequences that have V and J called. A part of the clones is gone; compared with another copy, unresolved V genes explain less than half, and the rest is unexplained. In this sample the table shows 210,000 or so clones, 90% of which occur a single time. Under 3.5% of the sample lies in the top ten. Input material: peripheral blood. These receptors were obtained from a young man with COVID-19, enrolled during active disease.

V gene TRBV27 combines with J gene TRBJ2-2; 7 bases agree with TRBD1. The CDR3 is 15 amino acids. V lost 6 bases, J lost 5 bases, and 9 bases stayed unmatched. From germline, CDR1 is MNHEY and CDR2 SMNVEV (reference sequence). The CDR3 nucleotides read TGTGCCAGCAGGCTTCTACAGGGGTTAACCGGGGAGCTGTTTTTT. Its translation is CASRLLQGLTGELFF.

The chain carries TRBV9 and TRBJ1-2, with 9 positions matching TRBD1. In germline, CDR1 is SGDLS, CDR2 YYNGEE. V dropped 3 bases and J dropped 4; count of bases not matched to a gene: 7. The CDR3 sequence is 15 residues long. CDR3 DNA sequence: TGTGCCAGCAGCGGAGGGGGACAGGGACTCTATGGCTACACCTTC. This encodes CASSGGGQGLYGYTF.

V usage is TRBV4-3 and J usage is TRBJ2-2; TRBD2 agrees at 11 bases. V lost 3 bases and J lost 4; bases outside the gene matches: 4. The CDR3 has 16 residues. Looked up from germline, CDR1 is LGHNA and CDR2 is YSLEER. CDR3 bases: TGCGCCAGCAGCCAGCTAGCGGGAGGCACCACCGGGGAGCTGTTTTTT. Its translation is CASSQLAGGTTGELFF.

The sample holds one count of this clone. J is TRBJ1-6 and V is TRBV27, with TRBD1 as a possible D gene (6 bases). V shed 3 bases and J shed 9 bases, with 15 bases lying between them. The germline V gene has CDR1 MNHEY and CDR2 SMNVEV (reference sequence). The CDR3 contains 15 residues. The CDR3: CASSFRAGAGSPLHF. The CDR3 DNA is TGTGCCAGCAGTTTCCGGGCAGGGGCGGGTTCACCCCTCCACTTT.

This clone was seen once. J is TRBJ2-1 and V is TRBV6-5, with D tentatively TRBD2 (6 bases). V gave up 4 bases and J gave up 6 bases, with 19 bases separating them. The germline gives CDR1 MNHEY, CDR2 SVGAGI. This CDR3 has 16 residues. CDR3 sequence reads: CASSSAERAGLNEQFF. The CDR3, as DNA: TGTGCCAGCAGTTCCGCCGAGCGGGCTGGACTCAATGAGCAGTTCTTC.

This clone has a handful of counts. The J gene is TRBJ2-7, the V gene TRBV18, with unresolved D. Germline CDR1 and CDR2: KGHSH and LQKENI. The CDR3 runs 14 residues. Trimming took 0 bases from V and 2 from J, leaving 8 bases between them. In DNA form, the CDR3 reads TGTGCCAGCTCACCACCTTCTGTAGCCTACGAGCAGTACTTC. Protein sequence: CASSPPSVAYEQYF.

V and J are TRBV3-1 (or the pseudogene TRBV3-2) and TRBJ1-2; TRBD1 agrees at 12 bases. Germline CDR1 is LGHDT and CDR2 is YNNKEL (reference sequence). This CDR3 region has 17 residues. The V segment lost 0 bases and the J segment 4 bases; nucleotides outside the gene matches: 6. The CDR3 DNA reads as TGTGCCAGCAGCCAAGATTACGGGACAGGGGGCGGCTATGGCTACACCTTC. Amino acids: CASSQDYGTGGGYGYTF.

The chain has TRBV18 and TRBJ2-7, with 10 bases lining up with TRBD1. Per the germline V gene, CDR1 is KGHSH and CDR2 is LQKENI. The CDR3 extends over 14 amino acids. J was trimmed by 4 bases and V by 5 bases; bases with no gene match: 5. The CDR3 reads CASSVGQGEYEQYF. The CDR3 DNA is TGTGCCAGCTCAGTCGGACAGGGGGAGTACGAGCAGTACTTC. Full variable domain (outside the CDR3, taken from reference TRBV18 and TRBJ2-7): NAGVMQNPRHLVRRRGQEARLRCSPMKGHSHVYWYRQLPEEGLKFMVYLQKENIIDESGMPKERFSAEFPKEGPSILRIQQVVRGDSAAYFCASSVGQGEYEQYFGPGTRLTVT.

This clone was detected once. The V call is TRBV5-1, the J call TRBJ2-7; 13 bases are a match to TRBD2. This CDR3 has 16 residues. Per the germline V gene, CDR1 is SGHRS and CDR2 is YFSETQ. Losses at the gene ends were 2 bases for V and 1 base for J; bases not matched to a gene: 3. Here the CDR3 reads CASSFSLAGGSYEQYF. The CDR3 region has the DNA TGCGCCAGCAGCTTTTCACTAGCGGGGGGGTCCTACGAGCAGTACTTC.

This chain connects TRBV20-1 to TRBJ1-3; D is unclear. Deletions cut 7 bases from V and 1 base from J, with 5 bases between. CDR1 is DFQATT, CDR2 SNEGSKA, per germline (reference sequence). This CDR3 is 11 amino acids long. The CDR3 nucleotides read TGCAGTGGTCTATCTGGAAACACCATATATTTT. Residues: CSGLSGNTIYF.

The V call is TRBV14, the J call TRBJ2-7, with 8 bases that match TRBD1. This CDR3 spans 14 amino acids. Germline values: CDR1 SGHDN, CDR2 FVKESK. Losses at the gene ends were 2 bases for V and 4 bases for J; bases not matched to a gene: 4. As DNA, the CDR3 is TGTGCCAGCAGCCAATGGACAGGGAAGTACGAGCAGTACTTC. The encoded protein is CASSQWTGKYEQYF. Combining the CDR3 with reference TRBV14 and TRBJ2-7 gives the whole variable domain EAGVTQFPSHSVIEKGQTVTLRCDPISGHDNLYWYRRVMGKEIKFLLHFVKESKQDESGMPNNRFLAERTGGTYSTLKVQPAELEDSGVYFCASSQWTGKYEQYFGPGTRLTVT.

This chain joins TRBV28 and TRBJ1-1; 10 nucleotides align to TRBD1. Unmatched junction bases numbered 8, after V lost 5 bases and J lost 2 bases. The CDR3 sequence is 16 residues long. Germline V gene data show CDR1 as MDHEN and CDR2 as SYDVKM. The CDR3 loop is CASSGDRGLRNTEAFF. DNA for the CDR3: TGTGCCAGCAGTGGGGACAGGGGTTTGAGAAACACTGAAGCTTTCTTT.

Comment on this clone: The identical CDR3 is also encoded by other nucleotide sequences in the sample. V usage is TRBV12-3 or TRBV12-4 and J usage is TRBJ1-1; D is undetermined. The CDR3 length is 13 residues. Trimming left V 3 bases short and J 1 base short, with 6 bases between. As DNA, the CDR3 is TGTGCCAGCAGTTTCGGTGGGAACACTGAAGCTTTCTTT. Encoded protein: CASSFGGNTEAFF.

The chain joins TRBV19 to TRBJ1-2; no clear D. From germline, CDR1 is LNHDA and CDR2 SQIVND (reference sequence). V shed 1 base and J shed 13 bases, with 25 bases lying between them. This CDR3 contains 16 residues. CDR3 bases: TGTGCCAGTAGTATAGTATCTACAGATTCTATGCGTGGGAGCACCTTC. Amino acids: CASSIVSTDSMRGSTF.

This clone appeared a single time. The V call is TRBV25-1, the J call TRBJ2-7; 7 bases line up with TRBD1. V was pared by 1 base and J by 4 bases, with 1 base of the junction left unmatched. Germline CDR1 and CDR2: MGHDK and SYGVNS. This CDR3 has 13 residues. Here the CDR3 reads CASSEWDRYEQYF. The CDR3 coding sequence is TGTGCCAGCAGTGAATGGGACAGATACGAGCAGTACTTC.

This chain uses TRBV3-1 (or the pseudogene TRBV3-2) with TRBJ1-2; no clear D. The CDR3 length is 16 residues. The germline V and J ends were trimmed by 1 base and 5 bases, with 17 bases remaining between them. Germline V CDR1 and CDR2: LGHDT, YNNKEL (reference sequence). CDR3 nucleotide sequence: TGTGCCAGCAGCCAAGTGAACCTCAACGGAGGTTATGGCTACACCTTC. It codes for CASSQVNLNGGYGYTF.

This chain joins TRBV7-8 and TRBJ1-1, with D possibly being TRBD1 (6 bases). Germline CDR1 and CDR2: SGHVS and FQNEAQ. V lost 1 base, J lost 1 base, and 13 bases lay in between. The CDR3 sequence is 16 residues long. As DNA, the CDR3 is TGTGCCAGCAGCTTAGTCAACAGGGAGAAGAACACTGAAGCTTTCTTT. Translation: CASSLVNREKNTEAFF.

The chain employs TRBV7-6 and TRBJ1-3; 7 nucleotides match TRBD1. Germline V gene sequence: CDR1 SGHVS, CDR2 FNYEAQ. V dropped 5 bases and J dropped 0; count of bases not matched to a gene: 4. This CDR3 has 15 amino acids. This chain's CDR3 is CASSPGQVSGNTIYF. The CDR3 region has the DNA TGTGCCAGCAGCCCTGGACAGGTCTCTGGAAACACCATATATTTT.

This clone has more than one count but fewer than ten. V is TRBV19 and J is TRBJ1-2; possibly TRBD1 for D (6 bases). The V and J ends lost 7 bases and 4 bases respectively, with 19 bases between them. CDR1 and CDR2 (germline): LNHDA, SQIVND (reference sequence). The length of the CDR3 is 15 residues. The CDR3 nucleotides read TGTGCCAGTAAACGGGCCCCCGGCAGGGGCTATGGCTACACCTTC. It encodes CASKRAPGRGYGYTF. The full variable domain, in which reference TRBV19 and TRBJ1-2 provide the parts outside the CDR3, is DGGITQSPKYLFRKEGQNVTLSCEQNLNHDAMYWYRQDPGQGLRLIYYSQIVNDFQKGDIAEGYSVSREKKESFPLTVTSAQKNPTAFYLCASKRAPGRGYGYTFGSGTRLTVV.

This chain links TRBV10-3 with TRBJ2-1; 7 positions match TRBD2. Germline trimming cut 8 bases from V and 4 bases from J; bases unmatched to any gene: 5. Germline V gene data show CDR1 as ENHRY and CDR2 as SYGVKD. CDR3 length: 13 amino acids. The CDR3 DNA reads as TGTGCCATCGGGGGGGAGAGATACAATGAGCAGTTCTTC. Protein sequence: CAIGGERYNEQFF.

V usage is TRBV19 and J usage is TRBJ1-2, with D unclear. V lost 5 bases, J lost 2 bases, and 12 bases lay in between. The CDR3 extends over 14 amino acids. Looked up from germline, CDR1 is LNHDA and CDR2 is SQIVND (reference sequence). The CDR3 DNA is TGTGCCAGTAGTGCCAGACGGGAGAACTATGGCTACACCTTC. Protein sequence: CASSARRENYGYTF.

The J gene is TRBJ2-7, the V gene TRBV2; D is ambiguous. The CDR3 length is 15 residues. Trimming removed 0 bases from V and 0 bases from J, with 9 bases in between. Germline V gene sequence: CDR1 SNHLY, CDR2 FYNNEI. As DNA, the CDR3 is TGTGCCAGCAGTGAAGCGCTTAGGAGCTCCTACGAGCAGTACTTC. Protein product: CASSEALRSSYEQYF.

The gene calls are TRBV28 and TRBJ2-7; TRBD1 agrees at 7 bases. CDR1 is MDHEN and CDR2 is SYDVKM in the germline V gene. The CDR3 runs to 14 residues. Trimming cost V 1 base and J 4 bases; bases outside gene matches: 4. The CDR3 sequence is CASSLSDRVYEQYF. The CDR3 DNA follows: TGTGCCAGCAGTTTATCTGACAGGGTATACGAGCAGTACTTC.

The V and J genes are TRBV6-6 and TRBJ1-2; the match to TRBD1 covers 7 bases. V shed 4 bases, J shed 3 bases, and the junction held 2 bases outside the gene matches. CDR1 is MNHNY and CDR2 is SVGAGI in the germline V gene (reference sequence). The CDR3 contains 13 residues. The CDR3 bases are TGTGCCAGCAGTTCCGACAGGGACTATGGCTACACCTTC. Protein product: CASSSDRDYGYTF.

The V gene is TRBV29-1, the J gene TRBJ2-1; TRBD2 matches at 10 bases. CDR3 length equals 15 residues. Germline V gene sequence: CDR1 SQVTM, CDR2 ANQGSEA. Losses at the gene ends were 6 bases for V and 10 bases for J; bases not matched to a gene: 15. The DNA for the CDR3 is TGCAGCGTCCCCCCCATAGCGGGAGGATCTGGCGAGCAGTTCTTC. Translation: CSVPPIAGGSGEQFF.

The chain links TRBV4-1 to TRBJ2-2, with 13 bases fitting TRBD2. V was clipped by 4 bases and J by 8 bases; unmatched bases: 7. Looked up from germline, CDR1 is MGHRA and CDR2 is YSYEKL. The CDR3 extends over 16 amino acids. The CDR3 here is CASSRTGTSGEGELFF. The CDR3 DNA reads as TGCGCCAGCAGCCGAACAGGGACTAGCGGGGAAGGGGAGCTGTTTTTT.